These 26 T cell receptor beta chains were all obtained from the same sample, sequenced in a study of shared clonotypes between healthy human individuals (dated by TCRdb to the early 2020s). Library construction relied on the immunoSEQ multiplex PCR assay. TCRdb took this table from immuneACCESS and kept in-frame rearrangements with V and J called. Such tables lack part of the clones; where checked against another copy, unresolved V genes explain under half of the gap, and the rest is unexplained. Present in this sample are about 1.5 million clones, approximately 96% of which were seen just once. The top ten clonotypes cover 0.95% to 1.5% of the sample. Specimen: naive CD4+ T cells sorted from blood. The cell subset or site label here, explained by the study, means: CD45RA+ positively selected. These receptors were collected from a man younger than 45 in good health.

The rearrangement joins TRBV18 to TRBJ2-5; D remains unclear. The V end lost 2 bases, the J end lost 4 bases, and 11 bases lay between the germline ends. This CDR3 has 14 amino acids. Germline-derived CDR1 and CDR2 are KGHSH and LQKENI. Here the CDR3 DNA reads TGTGCCAGCTCACCAATTAGGGATCCAGAGACCCAGTACTTC. This gives the protein CASSPIRDPETQYF. The full variable domain, with the rest looked up from reference TRBV18 and TRBJ2-5, is NAGVMQNPRHLVRRRGQEARLRCSPMKGHSHVYWYRQLPEEGLKFMVYLQKENIIDESGMPKERFSAEFPKEGPSILRIQQVVRGDSAAYFCASSPIRDPETQYFGPGTRLLVL.

The V and J genes are TRBV4-2 and TRBJ2-3; no firm D call. The CDR3 has 15 residues. V was trimmed by 7 bases and J by 6 bases, leaving 20 bases between them. Germline assignment: CDR1 LGHNA and CDR2 YNFKEQ. The CDR3 loop is CASTPRERVGDTQYF. For the CDR3, the DNA is TGTGCCAGCACCCCAAGAGAAAGGGTTGGTGATACGCAGTATTTT.

V gene TRBV30 combines with J gene TRBJ1-2; D not resolved. Trimming removed 4 bases at V and 2 bases at J, with 8 bases between. The CDR3 loop spans 12 amino acids. The germline V gene encodes CDR1 GTSNPN and CDR2 SVGIG (reference sequence). CDR3 DNA sequence: TGTGCCTGGATAGTAGGGAACTATGGCTACACCTTC. The encoded protein is CAWIVGNYGYTF.

V usage is TRBV20-1 and J usage is TRBJ2-1; 8 nucleotides line up with TRBD2. The germline CDR1 and CDR2 sequences are DFQATT and SNEGSKA (reference sequence). The junction had 6 bases not matched to a gene; V was cut back by 4 bases and J by 16 bases. This CDR3 comprises 10 residues. CDR3 DNA sequence: TGCAGTGCTAAGGGACTAGAGCTTTTCTTC. Protein product: CSAKGLELFF.

The chain links TRBV28 to TRBJ2-2; D may be TRBD1 (5 bases). Germline lookup yields CDR1 MDHEN and CDR2 SYDVKM. The CDR3 covers 14 residues. The CDR3 reads CATGRAGFSGELFF. As DNA, the CDR3 is TGTGCTACTGGCCGGGCAGGGTTTTCCGGGGAGCTGTTTTTT.

The rearrangement uses TRBV5-1 and TRBJ2-7; weak D call: TRBD1 (6 bases). In germline, CDR1 is SGHRS, CDR2 YFSETQ. V gave up 0 bases and J gave up 5 bases, with 15 bases separating them. CDR3 length: 15 residues. CDR3 coding DNA: TGCGCCAGCAGCTTGGTACAGGGAAAAGGCCACGAGCAGTACTTC. This translates into CASSLVQGKGHEQYF.

This rearrangement joins TRBV5-1 to TRBJ2-6, with D tentatively TRBD1 (7 bases). V shed 4 bases and J shed 4 bases, with 15 bases lying between them. Germline CDR1 is SGHRS and CDR2 is YFSETQ. This CDR3 is 16 amino acids long. CDR3 loop: CASSGGTVAGANVLTF. DNA for the CDR3: TGCGCCAGCAGCGGGGGGACAGTGGCCGGGGCCAACGTCCTGACTTTC.

CDR3 DNA: TGTGCCAGCAGAAACCTAGCGGGGAGCTCCTACGAGCAGTACTTC. Protein: CASRNLAGSSYEQYF. The chain uses TRBV6-5 and TRBJ2-7, with 9 bases identical to TRBD2. V lost 6 bases to trimming and J lost 0 bases; unmatched junction nucleotides: 6. The germline CDR1 and CDR2 sequences are MNHEY and SVGAGI. This CDR3 is built from 15 residues.

The genes are TRBV10-3 and TRBJ2-7; no reliable D call. CDR3 length equals 11 residues. Trimming pared 8 bases from V and 2 bases from J, leaving 7 bases between. Germline values: CDR1 ENHRY, CDR2 SYGVKD. CDR3 in amino acids: CAIGVAYEQYF. The DNA of the CDR3 is TGTGCCATCGGAGTGGCCTACGAGCAGTACTTC.

The genes are TRBV18 and TRBJ2-1; D is unresolved. Trimming removed 3 bases from V and 9 bases from J, with 12 bases in between. CDR1 and CDR2 (germline): KGHSH, LQKENI. The CDR3 consists of 13 residues. This CDR3 reads CASSPTLVSEQFF. As DNA, the CDR3 is TGTGCCAGCTCACCGACGCTCGTAAGTGAGCAGTTCTTC.

This sequence joins TRBV7-2 and TRBJ1-3; D call uncertain. Between the trimmed V and J ends, which lost 2 bases and 4 bases, there was a span of 9 bases. CDR1 is SGHTA and CDR2 is FQGNSA in the germline V gene. This CDR3 has 14 amino acids. This chain's CDR3 is CASSLWGGGNTIYF. As DNA, the CDR3 is TGTGCCAGCAGCTTATGGGGTGGCGGAAACACCATATATTTT.

This chain uses TRBV27 with TRBJ2-1, with 9 bases aligning to TRBD2. Germline trimming cut 0 bases from V and 4 bases from J; bases unmatched to any gene: 13. CDR1 is MNHEY, CDR2 SMNVEV, per germline (reference sequence). The CDR3 consists of 19 residues. CDR3 in amino acids: CASSLSPQSSGMKYNEQFF. The CDR3 DNA follows: TGTGCCAGCAGTTTATCGCCCCAGTCTAGCGGGATGAAGTACAATGAGCAGTTCTTC.

The chain has TRBV7-8 and TRBJ2-7; D is possibly TRBD1 (6 bases). The CDR3 has 16 amino acids. Germline CDR1 SGHVS, CDR2 FQNEAQ. V dropped 5 bases and J dropped 3 bases, with 20 bases sitting between them. The CDR3 is CASSLKAPRGFYEQYF. The CDR3 nucleotides read TGTGCCAGCAGCCTAAAAGCCCCGAGGGGGTTCTACGAGCAGTACTTC.

J is TRBJ1-4 and V is TRBV18; the match to TRBD1 covers 10 bases. This CDR3 has 22 amino acids. Germline CDR1 and CDR2: KGHSH and LQKENI. Trimming cost V 1 base and J 4 bases; bases outside gene matches: 21. The CDR3 reads CASSPLRGQGNMARWDNEKLFF. The CDR3 DNA follows: TGTGCCAGCTCACCACTGAGGGGACAGGGGAATATGGCTAGGTGGGATAATGAAAAACTGTTTTTT.

The rearrangement links TRBV29-1 to TRBJ2-1, with no clear D. CDR1 and CDR2 (germline): SQVTM, ANQGSEA. V lost 4 bases and J lost 10, with 8 bases in between. CDR3 length equals 10 residues. CDR3 coding DNA: TGCAGCGTTGGCGCATTCGAGCAGTTCTTC. Translated: CSVGAFEQFF.

J is TRBJ1-2 and V is TRBV5-1, with 8 bases lining up with TRBD1. CDR3 length: 14 amino acids. The germline gives CDR1 SGHRS, CDR2 YFSETQ. J lost 7 bases, V lost 4 bases, and 9 bases had no gene match. Written as DNA, the CDR3 is TGCGCCAGCAGCGGAGGGACAGGAACTTCTGGCTACACCTTC. Translation: CASSGGTGTSGYTF.

The V call is TRBV18, the J call TRBJ2-7; maybe TRBD1 (6 bases). V was pared by 3 bases and J by 4 bases, with 16 bases between. The CDR3 spans 15 residues. CDR1 is KGHSH and CDR2 is LQKENI in the germline V gene. In DNA form, the CDR3 reads TGTGCCAGCTCACCTATACAGGGTTTTAGGTACGAGCAGTACTTC. Its protein product is CASSPIQGFRYEQYF.

This clone was recorded once. The V and J genes are TRBV5-1 and TRBJ2-1; perhaps D is TRBD1 or TRBD2 (5 bases each). Germline CDR1 is SGHRS and CDR2 is YFSETQ. This CDR3 is built from 14 residues. Trimming took 2 bases from V and 5 from J, leaving 11 bases between them. This CDR3 reads CASSFLQEDNEQFF. The CDR3 DNA sequence: TGCGCCAGCAGCTTTTTACAGGAGGACAATGAGCAGTTCTTC. Full variable domain (outside the CDR3, taken from reference TRBV5-1 and TRBJ2-1): KAGVTQTPRYLIKTRGQQVTLSCSPISGHRSVSWYQQTPGQGLQFLFEYFSETQRNKGNFPGRFSGRQFSNSRSEMNVSTLELGDSALYLCASSFLQEDNEQFFGPGTRLTVL.

V gene TRBV6-6 combines with J gene TRBJ1-5, with 8 positions matching TRBD1. Trimming at V came to 9 bases and at J to 6 bases, leaving 13 bases not matched to a gene. Per the germline V gene, CDR1 is MNHNY and CDR2 is SVGAGI (reference sequence). The CDR3 runs to 15 residues. The CDR3 protein is CARGGGQVRPQPQHF. The CDR3 DNA reads TGTGCCAGAGGGGGGGGACAGGTAAGACCTCAGCCCCAGCATTTT.

This chain connects TRBV12-5 to TRBJ2-1; 8 positions match TRBD2. The length of the CDR3 is 14 residues. Germline CDR1 and CDR2: LGHNT and FRNRAP. After removal of 7 bases from V and 2 bases from J, the junction contained 4 bases not matched to a gene. CDR3 region: CASARGGTYNEQFF. The CDR3 DNA reads as TGTGCTAGTGCCCGGGGGGGGACCTACAATGAGCAGTTCTTC.

This chain uses TRBV5-1 with TRBJ1-1; 7 bases align to TRBD1. The germline V gene encodes CDR1 SGHRS and CDR2 YFSETQ. V dropped 0 bases and J dropped 7; count of bases not matched to a gene: 0. The CDR3 runs to 12 residues. The CDR3 reads CASSLGDSEAFF. In DNA, the CDR3 is TGCGCCAGCAGCTTGGGGGACAGTGAAGCTTTCTTT.

V is TRBV27 and J is TRBJ2-5; D not resolved. The CDR3 spans 15 residues. Germline CDR1 and CDR2: MNHEY and SMNVEV (reference sequence). Trimming pared 1 base from V and 2 bases from J, leaving 11 bases between. The CDR3 sequence is CASSLWVGPQETQYF. CDR3 DNA sequence: TGTGCCAGCAGTTTATGGGTTGGGCCACAAGAGACCCAGTACTTC.

The CDR3 nucleotides are TGTGCCAGCAGCTTGGGGGGCACCCTCCCATTGAAGCAGTACTTC. This translates into CASSLGGTLPLKQYF. The genes are TRBV5-5 and TRBJ2-7, with TRBD1 as a possible D gene (5 bases). Germline-derived CDR1 and CDR2 are SGHKS and YYEKEE (reference sequence). This CDR3 region has 15 residues. V was trimmed by 0 bases and J by 8 bases, leaving 18 bases between them.

This clone was seen a single time. The chain couples TRBV7-6 to TRBJ2-7, with 7 nucleotides matching TRBD2. Germline V gene sequence: CDR1 SGHVS, CDR2 FNYEAQ. Trimming removed 5 bases from V and 7 bases from J; junction bases left unmatched: 11. This CDR3 region has 14 residues. This CDR3 reads CASSKPGLGGEQYF. CDR3 bases: TGTGCCAGCAGCAAACCAGGGCTGGGGGGGGAGCAGTACTTC.

This chain joins TRBV25-1 and TRBJ1-1, with TRBD1 matching 8 bases. The CDR3 contains 14 residues. CDR1 is MGHDK and CDR2 is SYGVNS in the germline V gene. V trimming: 4 bases; J trimming: 1 base; junction bases outside the gene matches: 2. The CDR3 nucleotides are TGTGCCAGCAGTGGGACAGGGCGGAACACTGAAGCTTTCTTT. Encoded protein: CASSGTGRNTEAFF.

The V and J genes are TRBV5-3 and TRBJ2-2; 7 bases align to TRBD1. TRBV5-3 is reported as an ORF; its role is uncertain. The CDR3 length is 16 residues. Trimming at V came to 0 bases and at J to 4 bases, leaving 6 bases not matched to a gene. CDR3: CARSLDPGQITGELFF. Here the CDR3 DNA reads TGTGCCAGAAGCTTGGATCCGGGACAGATCACCGGGGAGCTGTTTTTT.